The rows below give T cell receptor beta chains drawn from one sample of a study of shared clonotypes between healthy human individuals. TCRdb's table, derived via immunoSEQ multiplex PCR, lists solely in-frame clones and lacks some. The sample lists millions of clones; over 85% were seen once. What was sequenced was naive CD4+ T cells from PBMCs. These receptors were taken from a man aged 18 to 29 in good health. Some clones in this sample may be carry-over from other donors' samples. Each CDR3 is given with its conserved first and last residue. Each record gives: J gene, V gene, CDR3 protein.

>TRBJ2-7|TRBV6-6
CASRTSGTYEQYF
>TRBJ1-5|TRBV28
CAGTGVRDNQPQHF
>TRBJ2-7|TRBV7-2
CASSLGGTFYEQYF
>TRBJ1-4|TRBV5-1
CASSLAEHEKLFF
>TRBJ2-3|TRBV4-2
CASSQGVRDTQYF
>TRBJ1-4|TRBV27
CASSPQGKGEKLFF
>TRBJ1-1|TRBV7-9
CASSLSGTGNTEAFF
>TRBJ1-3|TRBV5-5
CASSFEPTNGNTIYF
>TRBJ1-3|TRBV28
CATGDRHSGNTIYF
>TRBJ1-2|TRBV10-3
CAISELLPAYGYTF
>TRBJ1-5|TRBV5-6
CASSLARNQPQHF
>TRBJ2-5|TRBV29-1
CSARSGGETQYF
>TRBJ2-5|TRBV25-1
CASSEWGVIGETQYF
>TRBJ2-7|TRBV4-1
CASSPSLGRLLYEQYF